A single sample is the source of the 3 T cell receptor beta chains below, sequenced in a study of T cell responses to AZD1222 COVID-19 vaccine. The protocol was immunoSEQ multiplex PCR, while the TCRdb copy is restricted to in-frame clones and leaves out a portion. The sample has about 63,000 clones; over 75% are singletons. Sequences were derived from peripheral blood, sampled on day 0 of AZD1222 vaccination. The receptors were gathered from an adult in good health.

The chain employs TRBV7-2 and TRBJ1-2, with TRBD1 as a possible D gene (6 bases). The germline V gene has CDR1 SGHTA and CDR2 FQGNSA. This CDR3 has 13 amino acids. V was cut by 6 bases and J by 1 base, with 9 bases left in between. CDR3 in DNA: TGTGCCAGCAGTTTGGACAGTAACTATGGCTACACCTTC. Translating gives CASSLDSNYGYTF.

This chain joins TRBV3-1 (or the pseudogene TRBV3-2) and TRBJ1-5; no clear D gene. This CDR3 has 12 residues. The germline V gene encodes CDR1 LGHDT and CDR2 YNNKEL (reference sequence). Trimming took off 0 bases at V and 10 bases at J, with 7 bases between the two ends. This CDR3 reads CASSQDHGPQHF. CDR3 nucleotides: TGTGCCAGCAGCCAAGACCACGGCCCCCAGCATTTT.

The chain recombines TRBV30 with TRBJ2-2; D uncertain. Trimming left V 4 bases short and J 7 bases short, with 10 bases between. The germline CDR1 and CDR2 sequences are GTSNPN and SVGIG (reference sequence). CDR3 length equals 12 residues. Here the CDR3 DNA reads TGTGCCTGGAACCCGGCGGTCGGGGAGCTGTTTTTT. Translation: CAWNPAVGELFF.